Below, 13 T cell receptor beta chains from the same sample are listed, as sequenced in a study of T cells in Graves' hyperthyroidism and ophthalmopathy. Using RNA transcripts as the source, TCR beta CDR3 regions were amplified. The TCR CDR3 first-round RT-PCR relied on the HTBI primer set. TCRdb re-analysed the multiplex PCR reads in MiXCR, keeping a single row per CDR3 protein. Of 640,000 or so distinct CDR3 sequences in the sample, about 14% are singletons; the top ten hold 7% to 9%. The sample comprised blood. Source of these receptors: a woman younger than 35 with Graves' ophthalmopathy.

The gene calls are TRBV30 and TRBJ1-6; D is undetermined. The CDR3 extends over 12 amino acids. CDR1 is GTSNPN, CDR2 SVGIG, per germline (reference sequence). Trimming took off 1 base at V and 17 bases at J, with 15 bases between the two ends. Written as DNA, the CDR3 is TGTGCCTGGAGTGCCTCTGCGGGCACAATCCACTTT. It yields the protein CAWSASAGTIHF.

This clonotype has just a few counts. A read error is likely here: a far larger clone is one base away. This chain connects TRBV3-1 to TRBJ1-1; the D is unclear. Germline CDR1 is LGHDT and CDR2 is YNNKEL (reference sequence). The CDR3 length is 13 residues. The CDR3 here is CASSPSGNAEAFF. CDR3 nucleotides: TGTGCCAGCAGCCCCTCCGGGAACGCTGAAGCTTTCTTT.

The CDR3 loop is CSVEKGLEGYTF. The CDR3, as DNA: TGCAGCGTTGAAAAGGGACTCGAAGGCTACACCTTC. V and J are TRBV29-1 and TRBJ1-2; tentative D call: TRBD1 (5 bases). Looked up from germline, CDR1 is SQVTM and CDR2 is ANQGSEA. Between the trimmed V and J ends, which lost 2 bases and 8 bases, there was a span of 12 bases. The CDR3 spans 12 residues.

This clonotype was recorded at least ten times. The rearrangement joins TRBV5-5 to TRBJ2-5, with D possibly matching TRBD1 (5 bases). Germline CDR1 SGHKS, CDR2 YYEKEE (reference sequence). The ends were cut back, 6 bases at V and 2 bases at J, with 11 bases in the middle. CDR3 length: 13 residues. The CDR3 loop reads CASTGMTQETQYF. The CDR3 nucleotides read TGTGCCAGCACAGGGATGACTCAAGAGACCCAGTACTTC.

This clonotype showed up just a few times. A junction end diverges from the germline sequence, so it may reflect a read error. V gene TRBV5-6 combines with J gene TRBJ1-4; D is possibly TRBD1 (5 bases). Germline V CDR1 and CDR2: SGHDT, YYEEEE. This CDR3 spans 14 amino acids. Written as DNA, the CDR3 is TGTGCCAGCAGCTCCCTGGCGGACACCGAAAGACTGTTTTTT. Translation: CASSSLADTERLFF.

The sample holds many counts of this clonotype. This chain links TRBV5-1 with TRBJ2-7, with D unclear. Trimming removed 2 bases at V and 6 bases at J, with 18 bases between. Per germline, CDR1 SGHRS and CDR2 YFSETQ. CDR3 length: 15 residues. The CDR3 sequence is CASSFGGELATEQYF. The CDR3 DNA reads TGCGCCAGCAGCTTTGGCGGTGAACTCGCAACCGAGCAGTACTTC.

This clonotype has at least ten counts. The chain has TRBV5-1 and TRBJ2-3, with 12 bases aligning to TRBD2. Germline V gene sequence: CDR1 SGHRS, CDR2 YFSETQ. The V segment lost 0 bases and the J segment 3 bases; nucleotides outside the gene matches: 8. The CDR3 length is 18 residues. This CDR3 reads CASSLDPSGRGSTDTQYF. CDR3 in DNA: TGCGCCAGCAGCTTGGACCCTAGCGGGAGGGGGTCGACAGATACGCAGTATTTT.

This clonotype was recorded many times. CDR3 DNA: TGTGCCAGCAGTTACGTGATGACCGGCGGCTACGAGCAGTACTTC. Protein: CASSYVMTGGYEQYF. The chain joins TRBV6-1 to TRBJ2-7, with D unresolved. CDR3 size: 15 residues. The germline V and J ends were trimmed by 5 bases and 3 bases, with 17 bases remaining between them. Looked up from germline, CDR1 is MNHNS and CDR2 is SASEGT.

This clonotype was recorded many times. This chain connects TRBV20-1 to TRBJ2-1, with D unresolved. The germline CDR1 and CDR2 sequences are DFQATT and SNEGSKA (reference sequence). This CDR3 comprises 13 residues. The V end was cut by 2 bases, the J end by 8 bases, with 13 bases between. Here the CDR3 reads CSARSPQAHEQFF. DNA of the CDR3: TGCAGTGCTAGATCCCCCCAGGCTCATGAGCAGTTCTTC.

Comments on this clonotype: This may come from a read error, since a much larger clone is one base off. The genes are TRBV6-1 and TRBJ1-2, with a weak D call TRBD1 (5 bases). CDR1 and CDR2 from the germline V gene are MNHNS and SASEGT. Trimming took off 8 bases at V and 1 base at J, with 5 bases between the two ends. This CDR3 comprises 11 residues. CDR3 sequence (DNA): TGTGCCAGCGGACATAACTATGGCTACACCTTC. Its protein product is CASGHNYGYTF.

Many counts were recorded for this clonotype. CDR3 residues: CASSPLLGGSGANVLTF. The DNA of the CDR3 is TGTGCCAGCAGTCCCCTCTTGGGGGGATCTGGGGCCAACGTCCTGACTTTC. This chain links TRBV12-3 or TRBV12-4 with TRBJ2-6; D is perhaps TRBD2 (6 bases). Deletions cut 5 bases from V and 1 base from J, with 15 bases between. CDR3 size: 17 residues.

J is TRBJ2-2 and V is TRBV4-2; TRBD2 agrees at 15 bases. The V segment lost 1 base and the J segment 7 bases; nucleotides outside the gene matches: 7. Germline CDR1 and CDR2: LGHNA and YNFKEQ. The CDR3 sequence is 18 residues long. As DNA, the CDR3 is TGTGCCAGCAGCCAAGGGACTAGCGGGAGGGGGTACAGCGGGGAGCTGTTTTTT. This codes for CASSQGTSGRGYSGELFF.

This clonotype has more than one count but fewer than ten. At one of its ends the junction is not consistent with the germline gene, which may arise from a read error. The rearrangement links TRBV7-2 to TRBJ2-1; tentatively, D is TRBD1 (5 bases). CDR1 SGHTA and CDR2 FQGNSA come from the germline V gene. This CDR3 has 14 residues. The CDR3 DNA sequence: TGTGTCAGCAGCTTAACGACAGACTACAATGAGCAGTTCTTC. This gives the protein CVSSLTTDYNEQFF.